Shown below are 9 T cell receptor beta chains from a single sample sequenced in a study of cytomegalovirus exposure and HLA in healthy donors. Primers for the PCR totalled 60 Vbeta and 13 Jbeta. Sequenced by immunoSEQ multiplex PCR; TCRdb stores in-frame clones only, minus some. Among some 110,000 clones listed, around 15% were seen once. Sequenced input: PBMCs. These receptors were collected from a female donor in good health and CMV-seronegative.

The chain carries TRBV19 and TRBJ2-1; perhaps TRBD1 as D (6 bases). V lost 3 bases, J lost 5 bases, and 14 bases lay in between. Germline V gene lookup returns CDR1 LNHDA and CDR2 SQIVND (reference sequence). CDR3 length: 15 residues. CDR3 DNA: TGTGCCAGTAGTATCCTCCAGGGGAACCACAATGAGCAGTTCTTC. Its translation: CASSILQGNHNEQFF. Full variable domain (rest looked up from reference TRBV19 and TRBJ2-1): DGGITQSPKYLFRKEGQNVTLSCEQNLNHDAMYWYRQDPGQGLRLIYYSQIVNDFQKGDIAEGYSVSREKKESFPLTVTSAQKNPTAFYLCASSILQGNHNEQFFGPGTRLTVL.

There are a few counts of this clone. The rearrangement joins TRBV4-1 to TRBJ2-5, with a tentative D call TRBD2 (5 bases). The ends were cut back, 5 bases at V and 1 base at J, with 11 bases in the middle. This CDR3 has 14 amino acids. Germline CDR1 MGHRA, CDR2 YSYEKL. The CDR3 sequence: CASSASGVQETQYF. DNA of the CDR3: TGCGCCAGCAGCGCCTCCGGGGTCCAAGAGACCCAGTACTTC.

The chain links TRBV20-1 to TRBJ1-2; D not resolved. V was trimmed by 3 bases and J by 5 bases, leaving 7 bases between them. CDR1 is DFQATT, CDR2 SNEGSKA, per germline (reference sequence). The CDR3 length is 11 residues. The CDR3 nucleotides read TGCAGTGCTAGGACACTTTATGGCTACACCTTC. Encoded protein: CSARTLYGYTF.

In this sample, this clone turned up a few times. This rearrangement joins TRBV5-4 to TRBJ1-1; 9 nucleotides match TRBD1. The CDR3 has 15 amino acids. The V and J ends lost 0 bases and 3 bases, in that order; junction bases with no gene match: 3. CDR1 and CDR2 from the germline V gene are SGHNT and YYREEE (reference sequence). The CDR3 region is CASSLGGQGYTEAFF. CDR3 DNA: TGTGCCAGCAGCTTGGGTGGACAGGGGTACACTGAAGCTTTCTTT.

This clone was seen a handful of times. This chain links TRBV7-9 with TRBJ2-7, with a possible D match to TRBD1 (6 bases). CDR3 length: 14 amino acids. Trimming took 5 bases from V and 0 from J, leaving 11 bases between them. CDR1 is SEHNR, CDR2 FQNEAQ, per germline (reference sequence). The CDR3 DNA reads as TGTGCCAGCAGCCCAGAGACAGGCTCCTACGAGCAGTACTTC. This sequence encodes CASSPETGSYEQYF.

The table lists this clone with a few counts. V gene TRBV28 combines with J gene TRBJ2-3; 7 bases match TRBD2. The CDR3 sequence is 16 residues long. From germline, CDR1 is MDHEN and CDR2 SYDVKM. V shed 3 bases, J shed 0 bases, and the junction held 6 bases outside the gene matches. CDR3 amino acids: CASSFPIGGSTDTQYF. CDR3 DNA: TGTGCCAGCAGTTTTCCTATCGGGGGGAGCACAGATACGCAGTATTTT.

This clone has more than one count but fewer than ten. The chain has TRBV2 and TRBJ2-2, with D perhaps TRBD2 (6 bases). CDR1 and CDR2 from the germline V gene are SNHLY and FYNNEI. Trimming cost V 3 bases and J 1 base, with 21 bases left between them. This CDR3 is built from 19 residues. Here the CDR3 reads CASSDQILAGLGNTGELFF. DNA of the CDR3: TGTGCCAGCAGTGATCAAATATTGGCGGGGTTAGGGAACACCGGGGAGCTGTTTTTT.

This clone has just a few counts. The CDR3 coding sequence is TGTGCCAGCAGTGAATCACGGGTCAGCCCCTTCTTT. Amino acid sequence: CASSESRVSPFF. The chain carries TRBV6-1 and TRBJ1-1; D call uncertain. The CDR3 contains 12 residues. Trimming removed 2 bases from V and 14 bases from J, with 15 bases in between. CDR1 is MNHNS, CDR2 SASEGT, per germline.

In this sample, this clone turned up a few times. Its ends do not fully match the called genes, so a read error is possible. This chain joins TRBV7-7 and TRBJ2-1; 8 bases agree with TRBD2. CDR1 and CDR2 (germline): SSHAT, FNYEAQ (reference sequence). CDR3 size: 15 residues. CDR3 loop: CASSRLSGAENEQFF. CDR3 coding DNA: TGTGCTAGCAGCCGTCTTAGCGGGGCGGAGAATGAGCAGTTCTTC. Complete variable domain (other parts from reference TRBV7-7 and TRBJ2-1): GAGVSQSPRYKVTKRGQDVTLRCDPISSHATLYWYQQALGQGPEFLTYFNYEAQPDKSGLPSDRFSAERPEGSISTLTIQRTEQRDSAMYRCASSRLSGAENEQFFGPGTRLTVL.